This T cell receptor beta chain emerged from a study of T cell repertoires in cytomegalovirus infection. The CDR3 is 18 amino acids. V dropped 1 base and J dropped 3 bases, with 19 bases sitting between them. Germline V gene data show CDR1 as SEHNR and CDR2 as FQNEAQ (reference sequence). Study-wide results and limits: Clonotypes of TCR beta that were HLA-C-restricted and CMV-specific dominated the ex vivo response.

A word on this clonotype: The antigen remains undetermined.

TCRdb reprocessed the reads with MiXCR, giving one entry per CDR3 protein. The data hold roughly 600,000 distinct CDR3 sequences, with roughly 24% observed a single time. The chain has TRBV7-9 and TRBJ2-1, with D maybe TRBD1 (7 bases). The clonotype comes from a human donor in good health (CMV status not recorded). Some clones in this sample may be carry-over from other donors' samples. Sample: CD8+ T cells from PBMCs. Here the CDR3 DNA reads TGTGCCAGCAGCTTAGGGGGGGATCGACAGGGAATCTACAATGAGCAGTTCTTC. Amino acid sequence: CASSLGGDRQGIYNEQFF.